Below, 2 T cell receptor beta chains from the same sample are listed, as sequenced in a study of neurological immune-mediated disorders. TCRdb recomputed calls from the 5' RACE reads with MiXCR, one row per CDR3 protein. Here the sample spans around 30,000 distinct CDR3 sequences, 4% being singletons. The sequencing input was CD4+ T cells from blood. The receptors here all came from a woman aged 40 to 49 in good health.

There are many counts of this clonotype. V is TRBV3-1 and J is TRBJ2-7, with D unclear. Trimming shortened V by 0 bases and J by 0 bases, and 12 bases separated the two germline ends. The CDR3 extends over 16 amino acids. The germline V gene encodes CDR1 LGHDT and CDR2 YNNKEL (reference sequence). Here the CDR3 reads CASSQDRAASSYEQYF. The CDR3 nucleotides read TGTGCCAGCAGCCAAGATCGTGCAGCTAGCTCCTACGAGCAGTACTTC.

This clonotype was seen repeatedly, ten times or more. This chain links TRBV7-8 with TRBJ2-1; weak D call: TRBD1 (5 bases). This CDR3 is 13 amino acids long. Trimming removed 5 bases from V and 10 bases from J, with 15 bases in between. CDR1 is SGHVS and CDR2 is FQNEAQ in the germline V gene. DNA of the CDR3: TGTGCCAGCAGCAAAGGGGAATTTGGGGAGCAGTTCTTC. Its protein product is CASSKGEFGEQFF.